This T cell receptor beta chain was sequenced in a study of blood T cell repertoires in COVID-19. Study context: Researchers got acute and convalescent COVID-19 samples from the United States, Italy and Spain. Sources were T cells, B-cell-depleted T cells, or PBMCs; the material itself was cDNA or gDNA.

In the original processing: Reference gene primer amplification in the assay estimated nucleated cell counts. Profiled with immunoSEQ multiplex PCR; TCRdb holds only in-frame clones, not every one. V, J and clone size reflect that table, while D and trimming were determined from the DNA. The table has some 160,000 clones, approximately 80% seen once; the top ten hold approximately 5%. This TCR was sampled from a woman in her forties or fifties with acute or convalescent COVID-19. Sequenced input: peripheral blood.

The CDR3 region is CASRSWTGGDSPLHF. Here the CDR3 DNA reads TGTGCCAGTAGAAGTTGGACAGGGGGTGATTCACCCCTCCACTTT. V and J are TRBV19 and TRBJ1-6; 10 bases align to TRBD1. CDR1 is LNHDA and CDR2 is SQIVND in the germline V gene (reference sequence). The CDR3 is made up of 15 amino acids. The J segment lost 8 bases and the V segment lost 6 bases, leaving 7 bases of the junction unmatched.